A selection of T cell receptor beta chains follows, all from one sample in a study of T cell responses to AZD1222 COVID-19 vaccine. Sequencing used immunoSEQ multiplex PCR; TCRdb keeps in-frame clones, though not all of them. The sample carries 87,000 or so clones, 90% recorded once. The material sequenced was peripheral blood, taken on day 0 of AZD1222 vaccination. The receptors were sampled from an adult in good health. Both conserved end residues are part of each CDR3. The D gene is left open where the match is weak. Only some rows state a clone size, as once, few, many or a class for expanded clones.

size	V	D	J	CDR3	DNA
once	TRBV7-8	NA	TRBJ1-1	CASSLGVLNTEAFF	TGTGCCAGCAGCTTAGGGGTGCTTAACACTGAAGCTTTCTTT
NA	TRBV5-4	TRBD2	TRBJ2-2	CASSFVSGGNTGELFF	TGTGCCAGCAGCTTCGTTAGCGGGGGGAACACCGGGGAGCTGTTTTTT
NA	TRBV5-1	TRBD1	TRBJ2-3	CASGLTGGTDTQYF	TGCGCCAGCGGGTTAACAGGGGGCACAGATACGCAGTATTTT
NA	TRBV6-5	NA	TRBJ2-7	CASSFSGSSYEQYF	TGTGCCAGCAGTTTCTCGGGTTCCTCCTACGAGCAGTACTTC
NA	TRBV2	TRBD1	TRBJ1-3	CASSLDRGSGNTIYF	TGTGCCAGCAGCTTGGACAGGGGCTCTGGAAACACCATATATTTT
NA	TRBV7-2	TRBD2	TRBJ2-5	CASSLTSGGPQETQYF	TGTGCCAGCAGCTTAACTAGCGGGGGGCCCCAAGAGACCCAGTACTTC
NA	TRBV19	NA	TRBJ1-2	CASHNSLRNYGYTF	TGTGCCAGTCACAATTCCCTTAGAAACTATGGCTACACCTTC
once	TRBV14	NA	TRBJ1-2	CASSPGTSDYGYTF	TGTGCCAGCAGCCCTGGGACGTCGGATTATGGCTACACCTTC
NA	TRBV7-9	NA	TRBJ2-3	CASSLDFYDAGVTDTQYF	TGTGCCAGCAGCTTAGATTTCTACGACGCAGGGGTCACAGATACGCAGTATTTT
NA	TRBV5-1	TRBD2	TRBJ2-5	CASSAVASGEETQYF	TGCGCCAGCAGCGCGGTCGCTAGCGGAGAGGAGACCCAGTACTTC
NA	TRBV5-1	TRBD1	TRBJ1-4	CASRSGTGNEKLFF	TGCGCCAGCAGATCTGGGACAGGGAATGAAAAACTGTTTTTT
NA	TRBV19	TRBD1	TRBJ1-2	CASSIAAGGTYGYTF	TGTGCCAGTAGTATTGCGGCAGGGGGAACTTATGGCTACACCTTC
NA	TRBV19	TRBD1	TRBJ1-1	CASTLRGQGRNTEAFF	TGTGCCAGTACCCTAAGGGGACAGGGCAGGAACACTGAAGCTTTCTTT
NA	TRBV3-1/TRBV3-2	TRBD1	TRBJ2-1	CASSQPGDSPLPRNEQFF	TGTGCCAGCAGCCAACCTGGGGACAGCCCATTGCCTCGAAATGAGCAGTTCTTC
once	TRBV2	NA	TRBJ2-1	CASSEQGLGEQFF	TGTGCCAGCAGTGAACAGGGCTTGGGTGAGCAGTTCTTC
NA	TRBV11-3	NA	TRBJ2-3	CASSLSVGVGADTQYF	TGTGCCAGCAGCTTATCAGTCGGGGTGGGCGCAGATACGCAGTATTTT
NA	TRBV10-3	TRBD1	TRBJ1-6	CAINMGQGRDSPLHF	TGTGCCATCAACATGGGACAGGGTAGGGATTCACCCCTCCACTTT
NA	TRBV2	NA	TRBJ1-1	CASSEGFGVNTEAFF	TGTGCCAGCAGTGAGGGTTTTGGGGTGAACACTGAAGCTTTCTTT
few	TRBV21-1	NA	TRBJ2-5	CASSKGKAGETQYF	TGTGCCAGCAGCAAAGGGAAGGCGGGAGAGACCCAGTACTTC
NA	TRBV29-1	NA	TRBJ1-3	CSVVGSGNTIYF	TGCAGCGTTGTTGGCTCCGGAAACACCATATATTTT
NA	TRBV18	TRBD1	TRBJ1-5	CASSPSGGPRPQHF	TGTGCCAGCTCACCTTCAGGGGGCCCCAGGCCCCAGCATTTT
few	TRBV5-5	NA	TRBJ1-1	CASSFMPNTEAFF	TGTGCCAGCAGCTTTATGCCGAACACTGAAGCTTTCTTT
NA	TRBV2	NA	TRBJ1-3	CASRREGGDTIYF	TGTGCCAGCCGAAGGGAGGGGGGTGACACCATATATTTT
NA	TRBV3-1/TRBV3-2	NA	TRBJ2-1	CASSQDSPPYNEQFF	TGTGCCAGCAGCCAAGATTCCCCCCCCTACAATGAGCAGTTCTTC
NA	TRBV18	NA	TRBJ2-3	CASSPPGGYSGDTQYF	TGTGCCAGCTCACCTCCAGGGGGGTACTCAGGAGATACGCAGTATTTT
NA	TRBV6-5	NA	TRBJ2-1	CASSLVGWENNEQFF	TGTGCCAGCAGTCTTGTGGGGTGGGAGAACAATGAGCAGTTCTTC
NA	TRBV14	TRBD1	TRBJ2-1	CASSRLQGAREQFF	TGTGCCAGCAGTCGCTTACAGGGGGCGCGTGAGCAGTTCTTC
NA	TRBV6-4	TRBD1	TRBJ2-2	CASRISARGPGELFF	TGTGCCAGCAGGATCTCGGCCAGGGGGCCCGGGGAGCTGTTTTTT
NA	TRBV5-6	NA	TRBJ2-7	CASSVSRTVEYF	TGTGCCAGCAGCGTTAGCCGGACGGTTGAGTACTTC
NA	TRBV5-6	NA	TRBJ1-2	CASSSGRSTYGYTF	TGTGCCAGCAGCTCGGGACGGAGCACCTATGGCTACACCTTC
NA	TRBV3-1/TRBV3-2	NA	TRBJ2-7	CASSQEPGSPYEQYF	TGTGCCAGCAGCCAAGAGCCGGGGTCCCCCTACGAGCAGTACTTC
NA	TRBV9	TRBD2	TRBJ2-3	CASSDPQLAGGTDTQYF	TGTGCCAGCAGCGATCCCCAACTAGCGGGGGGCACAGATACGCAGTATTTT
few	TRBV5-5	NA	TRBJ1-5	CASSLAARHNQPQHF	TGTGCCAGCAGCTTGGCCGCTAGACATAATCAGCCCCAGCATTTT
NA	TRBV29-1	TRBD1	TRBJ2-1	CSVAGQGAGNEQFF	TGCAGCGTTGCCGGACAGGGTGCGGGGAATGAGCAGTTCTTC
once	TRBV19	TRBD1	TRBJ1-1	CASSRRQGPEAFF	TGTGCCAGTAGCCGTCGACAGGGACCTGAAGCTTTCTTT
NA	TRBV3-1/TRBV3-2	NA	TRBJ1-2	CASRQSSGYGYTF	TGTGCCAGCAGACAAAGCAGCGGTTATGGCTACACCTTC
NA	TRBV30	TRBD1	TRBJ2-3	CAWSTGQGGADTQYF	TGTGCCTGGAGTACGGGACAGGGGGGGGCAGATACGCAGTATTTT
NA	TRBV7-9	NA	TRBJ2-5	CASSLDSETQYF	TGTGCCAGCAGCTTAGATAGCGAGACCCAGTACTTC
NA	TRBV2	NA	TRBJ1-6	CASSPEGRNNSPLHF	TGTGCCAGCAGTCCCGAGGGCAGGAATAATTCACCCCTCCACTTT
NA	TRBV5-1	NA	TRBJ1-1	CASSLRAVNTEAFF	TGCGCCAGCAGCTTGCGGGCGGTCAACACTGAAGCTTTCTTT
NA	TRBV7-2	TRBD1	TRBJ1-2	CASSWDRVYGYTF	TGTGCCAGCAGCTGGGACAGGGTCTATGGCTACACCTTC
NA	TRBV5-6	NA	TRBJ2-7	CASSARGYEQYF	TGTGCCAGCAGCGCACGGGGCTACGAGCAGTACTTC
NA	TRBV27	NA	TRBJ2-7	CASRGANSYEQYF	TGTGCCAGCAGGGGGGCAAACTCCTACGAGCAGTACTTC